This entry features one TCR beta chain sequence. The data were taken from a study of CD8 T cells in Susac syndrome. Sequencing of TCR beta covered CD8+ and CD4+ T cells obtained from blood. Random hexamers served to reverse transcribe roughly 0.5 to 1 ug RNA. TCRdb called the immunoSEQ multiplex PCR reads again in MiXCR, with one record for every CDR3 protein. The sample lists 150,000 to 200,000 distinct CDR3 sequences; about 95% were seen once. Trimming took off 6 bases at V and 2 bases at J, with 10 bases between the two ends. There are 13 residues in the CDR3. CDR1 and CDR2 (germline): LNHDA, SQIVND (reference sequence).

The chain employs TRBV19 and TRBJ2-5, with D possibly TRBD2 on 6 matching bases. This receptor was obtained from a human donor with multiple sclerosis. Sequenced material: CD8+ T cells from PBMCs. The CDR3 protein is CASSGRVQETQYF. The DNA for the CDR3 is TGTGCCAGTAGCGGGAGAGTTCAAGAGACCCAGTACTTC. Variable domain in full (rest from reference TRBV19 and TRBJ2-5): DGGITQSPKYLFRKEGQNVTLSCEQNLNHDAMYWYRQDPGQGLRLIYYSQIVNDFQKGDIAEGYSVSREKKESFPLTVTSAQKNPTAFYLCASSGRVQETQYFGPGTRLLVL.